This TCR beta chain is drawn from a study of tumor-infiltrating lymphocytes in localized non-small cell lung cancer. The wider study: Some samples were collected after neoadjuvant chemotherapy; smokers, never-smokers and several histologies were included. Findings and caveats of the study: Only some patients had TCR sequencing, depending on available tissue. Compared with uninvolved lung, tumors showed higher T cell infiltration by TCRbeta sequencing.

About this clone: The antigen remains unidentified.

Libraries were prepared by immunoSEQ multiplex PCR; TCRdb keeps only in-frame clonotypes and omits some of them. Of about 9,200 clones in the sample, over 75% were seen once. The sequenced sample was uninvolved lung tissue not adjacent to the tumor. This clonotype was sampled from a human donor with non-small cell lung cancer.

Here the CDR3 reads CASSLETYGYTF. Written as DNA, the CDR3 is TGTGCCAGCAGCTTAGAGACCTATGGCTACACCTTC. This sequence joins TRBV5-6 and TRBJ1-2; D ambiguous. Germline CDR1 reads SGHDT; CDR2 reads YYEEEE. V lost 2 bases to trimming and J lost 4 bases, with 6 bases between them. This CDR3 is 12 amino acids long.